This T cell receptor beta chain is from a study of T cell responses to AZD1222 COVID-19 vaccine. As for the study in general: Second-dose timings of about 4 or about 12 weeks were pooled.

The V gene's germline CDR1 is LNHDA and CDR2 SQIVND (reference sequence). Trimming removed 6 bases from V and 2 bases from J, with 8 bases in between. CDR3 length: 13 residues. This clone was detected once. Sequencing used immunoSEQ multiplex PCR; TCRdb keeps in-frame clones, though not all of them. The sample yields about 120,000 clones, roughly nine tenths seen once. This TCR was sampled from an adult in good health. The sequencing used peripheral blood, collected on day 0 of AZD1222 vaccination. The gene calls are TRBV19 and TRBJ1-3; tentative D call: TRBD1 (5 bases). The chain's CDR3 is CASRPQAGNTIYF. CDR3 nucleotides: TGTGCCAGTAGACCACAGGCTGGAAACACCATATATTTT.